This T cell receptor beta chain originates from a study of PD-1 blockade in mismatch repair-deficient tumors. After removal of 2 bases from V and 10 bases from J, the junction contained 22 bases not matched to a gene. The CDR3 extends over 20 amino acids. The germline gives CDR1 LGHNT, CDR2 FRNRAP. All patients were mismatch repair deficient, assessed by either PCR or immunohistochemistry. The TCR-sequenced patients were a few responders to pembrolizumab. Sequencing used immunoSEQ multiplex PCR; TCRdb keeps in-frame clones, though not all of them. The sample consists of some 66,000 clones, about 91% of them appearing once.

The sample was peripheral blood, taken 52 weeks after starting pembrolizumab. The chain is built from TRBV12-5 and TRBJ2-1; 11 nucleotides align to TRBD2. The sequence came from an adult with mismatch repair-deficient cancer. The CDR3 sequence: CASGLPHIPTGDRLAGEQFF. The CDR3 nucleotides are TGTGCTAGTGGTTTGCCGCATATTCCGACAGGGGACAGACTAGCGGGAGAGCAGTTCTTC.